A single sample is the source of the 26 T cell receptor beta chains below, sequenced in a study of spatial heterogeneity in lung cancer. As for time point: sample taken at primary tumor resection. Without sorting, whole RNA was sequenced from tumor, nontumor lung or frozen PBMC. TCRdb reanalysed the 5' RACE reads using MiXCR and keeps one entry per CDR3 protein. Of roughly 4,200 distinct CDR3 sequences in the sample, roughly a tenth were seen once. Sequencing used PBMCs, obtained at surgery. The receptors stem from a male donor with early-stage non-small cell lung cancer.

This clonotype came up many times. This sequence joins TRBV19 and TRBJ1-1; possible D gene TRBD1, 5 bases. Germline V lookup: CDR1 LNHDA, CDR2 SQIVND (reference sequence). The CDR3 sequence is 15 residues long. Deletions cut 7 bases from V and 6 bases from J, with 21 bases between. CDR3 nucleotide sequence: TGTGCCAGTAAGGGAGGAGGGACGGCGGGGTCTGAAGCTTTCTTT. It yields the protein CASKGGGTAGSEAFF.

This clonotype was recorded a few times. This chain links TRBV28 with TRBJ2-7; D perhaps matches TRBD2 (5 bases). Germline V gene data show CDR1 as MDHEN and CDR2 as SYDVKM. The V and J ends lost 6 bases and 3 bases respectively, with 21 bases between them. The CDR3 totals 16 residues. The CDR3 DNA sequence: TGTGCCAGCAGCCCCGAAGCGGCTCAGGTTGGCTACGAGCAGTACTTC. Protein product: CASSPEAAQVGYEQYF. Drawing the rest from reference TRBV28 and TRBJ2-7, the complete variable domain is DVKVTQSSRYLVKRTGEKVFLECVQDMDHENMFWYRQDPGLGLRLIYFSYDVKMKEKGDIPEGYSVSREKKERFSLILESASTNQTSMYLCASSPEAAQVGYEQYFGPGTRLTVT.

The chain is built from TRBV10-3 and TRBJ2-7; 8 bases fit TRBD1. Germline values: CDR1 ENHRY, CDR2 SYGVKD. The CDR3 is 14 residues long. V lost 7 bases and J lost 2; bases outside the gene matches: 7. In DNA, the CDR3 is TGTGCCATCACTAAGGACAGGGAGCCCTACGAGCAGTACTTC. Its translation is CAITKDREPYEQYF.

This clonotype was detected ten times or more. The chain joins TRBV20-1 to TRBJ2-7; TRBD2 aligns across 9 bases. CDR3 length: 15 amino acids. Germline V gene lookup returns CDR1 DFQATT and CDR2 SNEGSKA (reference sequence). Unmatched junction bases numbered 8, after V lost 1 base and J lost 4 bases. This CDR3 is CSARVGGGARYEQYF. In nucleotides, the CDR3 is TGCAGTGCTAGAGTTGGCGGGGGGGCTCGGTACGAGCAGTACTTC.

This clonotype was picked up many times. The J gene is TRBJ2-7, the V gene TRBV9, with 7 bases aligning to TRBD2. V gave up 4 bases and J gave up 5 bases; unmatched junction bases: 12. The CDR3 extends over 15 amino acids. Germline CDR1 and CDR2: SGDLS and YYNGEE. This CDR3 reads CASSHTGGGGDEQYF. The CDR3 DNA follows: TGTGCCAGCAGCCACACTGGGGGGGGAGGCGACGAGCAGTACTTC.

This clonotype was seen only a few times. V is TRBV3-1 and J is TRBJ1-1; 8 nucleotides line up with TRBD1. CDR1 and CDR2 (germline): LGHDT, YNNKEL (reference sequence). CDR3 length: 16 residues. With V trimmed by 1 base and J by 0 bases, 4 bases remained unmatched. The CDR3 nucleotides read TGTGCCAGCAGCCAAGGGACAGGGTTTTTGAACACTGAAGCTTTCTTT. Residues: CASSQGTGFLNTEAFF.

The table lists this clonotype with many counts. The rearrangement joins TRBV12-3 or TRBV12-4 to TRBJ2-4; the D is unclear. This CDR3 region has 11 residues. Trimming took off 3 bases at V and 8 bases at J, with 5 bases between the two ends. The CDR3 region has the DNA TGTGCCAGCAGTTTGGTGGACATTCAGTACTTC. Translation: CASSLVDIQYF.

The chain has TRBV28 and TRBJ2-3; D call uncertain. V lost 7 bases and J 2 bases, leaving 16 bases between the germline ends. This CDR3 comprises 15 residues. Germline CDR1 reads MDHEN; CDR2 reads SYDVKM. This CDR3 is CASTTTGYTTDTQYF. The CDR3 DNA is TGTGCCAGCACCACGACGGGCTACACCACAGATACGCAGTATTTT.

By sample share, this clonotype is medium-sized. V gene TRBV6-5 combines with J gene TRBJ2-1; D unclear. Between the trimmed V and J ends, which lost 0 bases and 0 bases, there was a span of 6 bases. CDR1 and CDR2 from the germline V gene are MNHEY and SVGAGI. The CDR3 is made up of 15 amino acids. The chain's CDR3 is CASSYSWYSYNEQFF. Here the CDR3 DNA reads TGTGCCAGCAGTTACTCGTGGTACTCCTACAATGAGCAGTTCTTC.

This clonotype was seen repeatedly, ten times or more. V is TRBV23-1 and J is TRBJ2-1; no firm D call. TRBV23-1 belongs to the ORF category, with a function that is uncertain. This CDR3 has 9 residues. Between the trimmed V and J ends, which lost 5 bases and 13 bases, there was a span of 6 bases. CDR3 sequence reads: CASSAQQFF. CDR3 in DNA: TGCGCCAGCAGTGCGCAACAGTTCTTC.

This clonotype has at least ten counts. The chain couples TRBV7-3 to TRBJ2-5; D ambiguous. Trimming left V 4 bases short and J 7 bases short, with 13 bases between. The germline V gene has CDR1 SGHTA and CDR2 FQGTGA. The CDR3 spans 13 residues. CDR3 in amino acids: CASSSGPLGTQYF. In DNA form, the CDR3 reads TGTGCCAGCAGCTCCGGGCCTCTCGGGACCCAGTACTTC.

This clonotype is medium-sized by share. This sequence joins TRBV5-1 and TRBJ2-7, with D possibly TRBD1 on 6 matching bases. The CDR3 is made up of 13 amino acids. CDR1 is SGHRS, CDR2 YFSETQ, per germline. V dropped 7 bases and J dropped 0 bases, with 11 bases sitting between them. The DNA for the CDR3 is TGCGCCAGCGGATGGGACAACTCCTACGAGCAGTACTTC. This encodes CASGWDNSYEQYF.

This clonotype was observed at least ten times. This chain links TRBV20-1 with TRBJ2-7; weak D call: TRBD2 (5 bases). CDR1 is DFQATT, CDR2 SNEGSKA, per germline (reference sequence). The CDR3 is 14 amino acids. V was shortened by 3 bases and J by 3 bases, with 15 bases between the two germline ends. CDR3 DNA: TGCAGTGCTAGGCGATTTACCGGGATCTACGAGCAGTACTTC. As protein: CSARRFTGIYEQYF.

There are many counts of this clonotype. This chain connects TRBV29-1 to TRBJ2-1; D perhaps matches TRBD2 (5 bases). Germline V CDR1 and CDR2: SQVTM, ANQGSEA. This CDR3 region has 15 residues. V was clipped by 6 bases and J by 1 base, with 16 bases between them. The CDR3 DNA sequence: TGCAGCGTCCCTCTTACTAGTAGGTCCTACAATGAGCAGTTCTTC. Amino acid sequence: CSVPLTSRSYNEQFF.

By frequency in the sample, this clonotype is medium-sized. The CDR3 loop is CSVGPTGAGTEAFF. CDR3 DNA sequence: TGCAGCGTTGGACCTACAGGGGCGGGCACTGAAGCTTTCTTT. The V and J genes are TRBV29-1 and TRBJ1-1; the match to TRBD1 covers 7 bases. Germline V gene sequence: CDR1 SQVTM, CDR2 ANQGSEA. The CDR3 has 14 amino acids. Trimming took 4 bases from V and 4 from J; bases not matched to a gene: 9. Drawing the rest from reference TRBV29-1 and TRBJ1-1, the complete variable domain is SAVISQKPSRDICQRGTSLTIQCQVDSQVTMMFWYRQQPGQSLTLIATANQGSEATYESGFVIDKFPISRPNLTFSTLTVSNMSPEDSSIYLCSVGPTGAGTEAFFGQGTRLTVV.

In this sample, this clonotype turned up many times. The chain is built from TRBV5-1 and TRBJ1-1; the D is unclear. This CDR3 spans 12 amino acids. The V end was cut by 2 bases, the J end by 2 bases, with 4 bases between. Per germline, CDR1 SGHRS and CDR2 YFSETQ. Here the CDR3 DNA reads TGCGCCAGCAGCTTTAGCAACACTGAAGCTTTCTTT. As protein: CASSFSNTEAFF.

This clonotype was counted ten times or more. The V call is TRBV23-1, the J call TRBJ2-5; D uncertain. TRBV23-1 is placed among ORFs of uncertain function. The V end was cut by 11 bases, the J end by 5 bases, with 15 bases between. There are 12 residues in the CDR3. The CDR3 loop reads CADRARCETQYF. The CDR3 DNA reads as TGCGCCGATAGGGCACGGTGTGAGACCCAGTACTTC.

The chain uses TRBV3-1 and TRBJ1-1, with D hard to call. V was trimmed by 0 bases and J by 0 bases, leaving 8 bases between them. The CDR3 has 15 residues. The germline gives CDR1 LGHDT, CDR2 YNNKEL (reference sequence). The CDR3 nucleotides are TGTGCCAGCAGCCAAGAATTAAGTATGAACACTGAAGCTTTCTTT. Translating it yields CASSQELSMNTEAFF.

V gene TRBV19 combines with J gene TRBJ2-3, with D hard to call. The V end was cut by 4 bases, the J end by 6 bases, with 11 bases between. Germline V CDR1 and CDR2: LNHDA, SQIVND (reference sequence). This CDR3 is 13 amino acids long. CDR3 amino acids: CASSTDPRDTQYF. The CDR3 DNA reads TGTGCCAGTAGTACGGATCCCCGGGATACGCAGTATTTT.

By sample fraction, this clonotype is medium-sized. The genes are TRBV5-5 and TRBJ2-1; 9 bases align to TRBD2. The germline V gene has CDR1 SGHKS and CDR2 YYEKEE (reference sequence). Germline trimming cut 6 bases from V and 6 bases from J; bases unmatched to any gene: 10. The CDR3 is made up of 15 amino acids. DNA for the CDR3: TGTGCCAGCACCCTTGGGGGACTAGCCGGCAATGAGCAGTTCTTC. This gives the protein CASTLGGLAGNEQFF.

This chain uses TRBV6-5 with TRBJ1-1, with D possibly TRBD1 on 5 matching bases. This CDR3 comprises 13 residues. Germline loops: CDR1 MNHEY, CDR2 SVGAGI. V was cut by 5 bases and J by 3 bases, with 10 bases left in between. The CDR3 DNA sequence: TGTGCCAGCAGTCATCGACAGCACACTGAAGCTTTCTTT. It specifies CASSHRQHTEAFF.

J is TRBJ2-1 and V is TRBV10-3; 14 nucleotides match TRBD2. V lost 4 bases, J lost 6 bases, and 5 bases stayed unmatched. Germline assignment: CDR1 ENHRY and CDR2 SYGVKD. The CDR3 is 16 residues long. In nucleotides, the CDR3 is TGTGCCATCAGTGCGTCGACTAGCGGGGGGGTCAATGAGCAGTTCTTC. Translating gives CAISASTSGGVNEQFF.

This clonotype was seen ten or more times. This chain connects TRBV27 to TRBJ1-3, with unresolved D. This CDR3 has 15 residues. CDR1 and CDR2 from the germline V gene are MNHEY and SMNVEV (reference sequence). The V end lost 0 bases, the J end lost 0 bases, and 6 bases lay between the germline ends. The CDR3 DNA is TGTGCCAGCAGTTTATCTGTGAGCTCTGGAAACACCATATATTTT. Its protein product is CASSLSVSSGNTIYF.

There are many counts of this clonotype. The chain recombines TRBV19 with TRBJ1-5; TRBD1 matches at 10 bases. The CDR3 runs to 16 residues. Per the germline V gene, CDR1 is LNHDA and CDR2 is SQIVND (reference sequence). V shed 3 bases and J 0 bases; nucleotides not matched to a gene: 2. CDR3 amino acids: CASSMTGGHSNQPQHF. CDR3 nucleotide sequence: TGTGCCAGTAGTATGACAGGGGGCCATAGCAATCAGCCCCAGCATTTT.

This clonotype has a count of ten or more. This chain links TRBV9 with TRBJ2-2, with TRBD2 as a possible D gene (6 bases). CDR3 size: 15 residues. Trimming stripped 2 bases from V and 3 bases from J, with 11 bases between. Germline V lookup: CDR1 SGDLS, CDR2 YYNGEE. CDR3 DNA sequence: TGTGCCAGCAGCGTGGACGGGGGATACACCGGGGAGCTGTTTTTT. The encoded protein is CASSVDGGYTGELFF.

This clonotype showed up just a few times. This chain uses TRBV29-1 with TRBJ1-1; a weak D match, TRBD1 (5 bases). Germline V CDR1 and CDR2: SQVTM, ANQGSEA. V lost 7 bases and J 0 bases, leaving 9 bases between the germline ends. The CDR3 is 12 amino acids. CDR3 residues: CSGTNMNTEAFF. As DNA, the CDR3 is TGCAGCGGGACAAACATGAACACTGAAGCTTTCTTT.